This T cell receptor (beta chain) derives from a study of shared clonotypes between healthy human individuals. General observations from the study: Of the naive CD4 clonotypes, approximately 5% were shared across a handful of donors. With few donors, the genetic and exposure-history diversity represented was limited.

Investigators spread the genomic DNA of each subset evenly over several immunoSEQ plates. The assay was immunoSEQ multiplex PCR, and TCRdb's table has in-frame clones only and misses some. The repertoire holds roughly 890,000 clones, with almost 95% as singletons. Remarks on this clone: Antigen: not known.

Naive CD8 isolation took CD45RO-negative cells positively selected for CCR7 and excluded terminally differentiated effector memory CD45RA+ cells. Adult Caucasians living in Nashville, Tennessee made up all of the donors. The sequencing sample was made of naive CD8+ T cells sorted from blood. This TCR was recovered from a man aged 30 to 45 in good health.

CDR3 in DNA: TGTGCCATCAGTGAGTCGATGGGGGCTGGGTACGAGCAGTACTTC. This gives the protein CAISESMGAGYEQYF. The chain carries TRBV10-3 and TRBJ2-7, with TRBD1 as a possible D gene (6 bases). Trimming stripped 0 bases from V and 4 bases from J, with 13 bases between. Germline V CDR1 and CDR2: ENHRY, SYGVKD. The CDR3 has 15 amino acids.